Below, 3 T cell receptor beta chains from the same sample are listed, as sequenced in a study of Ad26.COV2.S vaccination and SARS-CoV-2 variants. Documented treatment: roughly 18 received Ad26.COV2.S at low or high dose, single or two shots; 5 received placebo; per-sample allocation not given. Sampling was performed 63 days after the first vaccine or placebo injection. Here immunoSEQ multiplex PCR was the method, and the copy in TCRdb shows in-frame clones only, minus some. Among about 400,000 clones listed, 75% to 90% were seen once. The material sequenced was peripheral blood, taken in a trial of Ad26.COV2.S vaccine versus placebo. The source of these receptors is a person aged 18-60 years who received the Ad26.COV2.S COVID-19 vaccine or a placebo.

The chain uses TRBV6-5 and TRBJ1-2; 7 bases map to TRBD1. The length of the CDR3 is 13 residues. J gave up 3 bases and V 5 bases, and 3 bases lay outside the gene matches. CDR1 MNHEY and CDR2 SVGAGI come from the germline V gene. CDR3 in amino acids: CASSPDRDYGYTF. CDR3 DNA: TGTGCCAGCAGTCCCGACAGGGACTATGGCTACACCTTC.

The chain recombines TRBV28 with TRBJ2-4; 7 nucleotides align to TRBD1. CDR1 is MDHEN, CDR2 SYDVKM, per germline. The CDR3 is 16 amino acids. V was clipped by 6 bases and J by 0 bases; unmatched bases: 8. CDR3: CASSRKTGIAKNIQYF. CDR3 DNA: TGTGCCAGCAGCCGAAAGACAGGGATAGCCAAAAACATTCAGTACTTC.

This sequence joins TRBV28 and TRBJ1-1; perhaps TRBD1 as D (5 bases). The CDR3 spans 13 residues. Per the germline V gene, CDR1 is MDHEN and CDR2 is SYDVKM. Between the trimmed V and J ends, which lost 8 bases and 5 bases, there was a span of 15 bases. CDR3 protein: CASFVGGGTEAFF. The CDR3 DNA sequence: TGTGCCAGCTTCGTGGGGGGAGGGACTGAAGCTTTCTTT. Variable domain in full (rest from reference TRBV28 and TRBJ1-1): DVKVTQSSRYLVKRTGEKVFLECVQDMDHENMFWYRQDPGLGLRLIYFSYDVKMKEKGDIPEGYSVSREKKERFSLILESASTNQTSMYLCASFVGGGTEAFFGQGTRLTVV.